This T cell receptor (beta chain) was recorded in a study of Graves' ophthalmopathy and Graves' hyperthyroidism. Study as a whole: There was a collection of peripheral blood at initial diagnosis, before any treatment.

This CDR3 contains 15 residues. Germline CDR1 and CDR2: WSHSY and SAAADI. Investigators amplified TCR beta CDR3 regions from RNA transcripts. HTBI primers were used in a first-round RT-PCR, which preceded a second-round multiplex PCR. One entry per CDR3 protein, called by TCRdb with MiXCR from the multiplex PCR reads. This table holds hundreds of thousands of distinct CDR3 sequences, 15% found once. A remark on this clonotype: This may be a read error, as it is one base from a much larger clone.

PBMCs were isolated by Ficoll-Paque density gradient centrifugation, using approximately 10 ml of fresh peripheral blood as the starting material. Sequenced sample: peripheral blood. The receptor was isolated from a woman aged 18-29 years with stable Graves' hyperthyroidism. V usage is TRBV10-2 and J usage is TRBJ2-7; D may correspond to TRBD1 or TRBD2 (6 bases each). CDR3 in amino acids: CASCDEGGLLYEQYF. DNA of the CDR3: TGCGCCAGCTGTGACGAAGGGGGGCTCCTCTACGAGCAGTACTTC.